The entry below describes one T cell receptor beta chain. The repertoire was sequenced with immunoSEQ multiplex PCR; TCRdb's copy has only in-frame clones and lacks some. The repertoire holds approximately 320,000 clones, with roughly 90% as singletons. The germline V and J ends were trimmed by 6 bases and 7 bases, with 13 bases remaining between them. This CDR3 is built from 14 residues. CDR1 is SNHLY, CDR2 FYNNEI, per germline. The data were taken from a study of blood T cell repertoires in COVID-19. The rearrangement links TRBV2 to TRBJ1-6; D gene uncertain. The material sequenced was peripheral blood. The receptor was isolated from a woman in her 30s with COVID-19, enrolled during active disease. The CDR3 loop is CASSSDTGNSPLHF. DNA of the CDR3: TGTGCCAGCAGCTCCGACACGGGGAATTCACCCCTCCACTTT.